Listed here are 12 T cell receptor beta chains from one sample, sequenced in a study of blood T cell repertoires in COVID-19. TCRdb keeps only in-frame clones here, not all; method: immunoSEQ multiplex PCR. The sample has approximately 270,000 clones, 80% to 90% seen once. Sequencing input: PBMCs or T cells enriched from blood (not recorded which). Receptors were obtained from a woman in her fifties or sixties who had recovered from COVID-19.

The chain recombines TRBV5-1 with TRBJ1-1; 8 bases align to TRBD1. Trimming removed 4 bases from V and 3 bases from J; junction bases left unmatched: 14. The length of the CDR3 is 17 residues. The germline gives CDR1 SGHRS, CDR2 YFSETQ. This chain's CDR3 is CASSPRPPTGVDTEAFF. DNA of the CDR3: TGCGCCAGCAGCCCCCGGCCTCCGACAGGGGTTGACACTGAAGCTTTCTTT.

The chain couples TRBV7-9 to TRBJ1-4; 7 bases are shared with TRBD1. Germline V gene data show CDR1 as SEHNR and CDR2 as FQNEAQ (reference sequence). Trimming removed 5 bases from V and 5 bases from J; junction bases left unmatched: 8. The CDR3 has 15 residues. The CDR3 DNA is TGTGCCAGCAGCCGAGGTGGGACAGAGAATGAAAAACTGTTTTTT. It translates to CASSRGGTENEKLFF.

The chain links TRBV5-1 to TRBJ2-3; 15 bases line up with TRBD2. The V and J ends lost 4 bases and 0 bases, in that order; junction bases with no gene match: 6. CDR1 and CDR2 (germline): SGHRS, YFSETQ. CDR3 size: 18 residues. The CDR3 reads CASSPGLAGGSSTDTQYF. DNA of the CDR3: TGCGCCAGCAGCCCGGGACTAGCGGGAGGTTCTAGCACAGATACGCAGTATTTT. The whole variable domain, filled in from reference TRBV5-1 and TRBJ2-3, reads KAGVTQTPRYLIKTRGQQVTLSCSPISGHRSVSWYQQTPGQGLQFLFEYFSETQRNKGNFPGRFSGRQFSNSRSEMNVSTLELGDSALYLCASSPGLAGGSSTDTQYFGPGTRLTVL.

The V and J genes are TRBV5-5 and TRBJ1-1; a possible D gene is TRBD1 (6 bases). There are 14 residues in the CDR3. The germline V and J ends were trimmed by 0 bases and 3 bases, with 9 bases remaining between them. Per the germline V gene, CDR1 is SGHKS and CDR2 is YYEKEE (reference sequence). The CDR3 region is CASSLEHRDTEAFF. The CDR3 nucleotides are TGTGCCAGCAGCTTGGAGCACAGGGACACTGAAGCTTTCTTT.

The rearrangement links TRBV6-5 to TRBJ1-4; D is ambiguous. The CDR3 runs 14 residues. The V end lost 2 bases, the J end lost 3 bases, and 7 bases lay between the germline ends. Per germline, CDR1 MNHEY and CDR2 SVGAGI. The CDR3: CASSYRRANEKLFF. The CDR3 DNA follows: TGTGCCAGCAGTTACCGGAGGGCTAATGAAAAACTGTTTTTT.

V usage is TRBV6-5 and J usage is TRBJ1-2; 7 bases are a match to TRBD1. The CDR3 contains 14 residues. The V gene's germline CDR1 is MNHEY and CDR2 SVGAGI. V shed 6 bases, J shed 4 bases, and the junction held 8 bases outside the gene matches. As DNA, the CDR3 is TGTGCCAGCAGCCCAGGGGGGATGCCCTATGGCTACACCTTC. Protein sequence: CASSPGGMPYGYTF.

This clone was picked up a small number of times. This chain uses TRBV5-1 with TRBJ2-2, with TRBD2 matching 8 bases. Germline values: CDR1 SGHRS, CDR2 YFSETQ. The length of the CDR3 is 15 residues. Losses at the gene ends were 4 bases for V and 0 bases for J; bases not matched to a gene: 2. CDR3 in DNA: TGCGCCAGCAGCCCTAGCGGGTCGAACACCGGGGAGCTGTTTTTT. It translates to CASSPSGSNTGELFF.

This sequence joins TRBV18 and TRBJ2-1; D is unclear. The CDR3 contains 13 residues. Trimming took 4 bases from V and 5 from J, leaving 9 bases between them. The V gene's germline CDR1 is KGHSH and CDR2 LQKENI. Here the CDR3 reads CASSLLRDNEQFF. In DNA form, the CDR3 reads TGTGCCAGCTCACTGCTGAGAGACAATGAGCAGTTCTTC. The full variable domain, in which reference TRBV18 and TRBJ2-1 provide the parts outside the CDR3, is NAGVMQNPRHLVRRRGQEARLRCSPMKGHSHVYWYRQLPEEGLKFMVYLQKENIIDESGMPKERFSAEFPKEGPSILRIQQVVRGDSAAYFCASSLLRDNEQFFGPGTRLTVL.

The chain has TRBV19 and TRBJ2-5; possible D gene TRBD2, 6 bases. CDR3 length: 15 amino acids. Germline V gene data show CDR1 as LNHDA and CDR2 as SQIVND (reference sequence). V shed 5 bases and J shed 4 bases, with 17 bases lying between them. The CDR3 sequence is CASSGMGGGGETQYF. The CDR3 DNA follows: TGTGCCAGTAGTGGAATGGGGGGAGGAGGAGAGACCCAGTACTTC.

With regard to this clone: Within the sample, other DNA sequences also encode this same CDR3. The chain links TRBV19 to TRBJ2-1; D is undetermined. Per germline, CDR1 LNHDA and CDR2 SQIVND (reference sequence). V was shortened by 6 bases and J by 4 bases, with 4 bases between the two germline ends. The CDR3 contains 11 residues. The CDR3, as DNA: TGTGCCAGTAGGACATACAATGAGCAGTTCTTC. It yields the protein CASRTYNEQFF.

The gene calls are TRBV19 and TRBJ1-5; 10 nucleotides line up with TRBD1. Germline CDR1 and CDR2: LNHDA and SQIVND (reference sequence). This CDR3 is built from 13 residues. The ends lost 8 bases at V and 6 bases at J; junction bases unmatched: 4. DNA for the CDR3: TGTGCCAGTGACAGGGGGCCTACTCAGCCCCAGCATTTT. It is translated as CASDRGPTQPQHF.

J is TRBJ2-2 and V is TRBV4-1, with D possibly TRBD1 on 6 matching bases. From germline, CDR1 is MGHRA and CDR2 YSYEKL. The ends were cut back, 2 bases at V and 7 bases at J, with 14 bases in the middle. The CDR3 runs 15 residues. The CDR3 here is CASSQLGGKVGELFF. In nucleotides, the CDR3 is TGCGCCAGCAGCCAACTAGGGGGAAAGGTCGGGGAGCTGTTTTTT.